This TCR beta chain was sequenced for a study of blood T cell repertoires in COVID-19. Study details: The United States, Italy and Spain provided the acute and convalescent COVID-19 samples. In each case, the material was cDNA or gDNA derived from T cells, B-cell-depleted T cells, or PBMCs.

Original processing methods: Reference gene primer amplification gave estimated nucleated cell counts. Measured with immunoSEQ multiplex PCR; TCRdb has only the in-frame clones, and not every one. V and J calls plus clone size are reproduced from that table; the DNA served to infer D and trimming. Of under 60,000 clones in the sample, around 90% are singletons; the top ten hold roughly 6%. The length of the CDR3 is 15 residues. The ends were cut back, 4 bases at V and 3 bases at J, with 12 bases in the middle. Germline CDR1 reads KGHDR; CDR2 reads SFDVKD. This chain links TRBV24-1 with TRBJ1-5, with D tentatively TRBD1 (5 bases). This receptor was identified in a man aged 50-59 years with active COVID-19. The material sequenced was peripheral blood. CDR3 nucleotide sequence: TGTGCCACCAGTGAGTCAGGGATAAACAATCAGCCCCAGCATTTT. Translated, it gives CATSESGINNQPQHF.